Listed below are T cell receptor beta chains from one sample, sequenced in a study of PD-L1 blockade in urothelial cancer. The protocol was immunoSEQ multiplex PCR, while the TCRdb copy is restricted to in-frame clones and leaves out a portion. The sample records some 45,000 clones, nearly 90% being singletons. The specimen was PBMCs, collected around atezolizumab (anti-PD-L1) treatment. These receptor sequences come from a donor at least 40 years old with urothelial cancer. Both conserved end residues are part of each CDR3. A D gene is named only where the DNA matches it firmly. Clone size is shown for a subset of rows, as once, few, many or a class of expanded clone.

v_call	d_call	clone_size	j_call	cdr3_nt	cdr3_aa
TRBV11-2	.	.	TRBJ1-1	TGTGCCAGCAGCGGTCCGGCGACAGGGAACACTGAAGCTTTCTTT	CASSGPATGNTEAFF
TRBV28	TRBD1	.	TRBJ1-1	TGTGCCAGCAGTTTAGGGACAGGGGAAGCTTTCTTT	CASSLGTGEAFF
TRBV2	TRBD2	.	TRBJ2-7	TGTGCCACCCCGGCGGGGCGGGAGAGCTCCTACGAGCAGTACTTC	CATPAGRESSYEQYF
TRBV2	TRBD1	.	TRBJ1-1	TGTGCCAGCAGCCCCCAGGGGGCGGAGGCTGAAGCTTTCTTT	CASSPQGAEAEAFF
TRBV7-3	TRBD1	.	TRBJ2-5	TGTGCCAGCAGCGCCAGCGACAGGGTCGGAGAGACCCAGTACTTC	CASSASDRVGETQYF
TRBV6-4	.	.	TRBJ2-1	TGTGCCAGCAGCCCCGGGTACGGCGGTGAGCAGTTCTTC	CASSPGYGGEQFF
TRBV7-9	.	.	TRBJ2-3	TGTGCCAGCAGCTTCCCCGGCACAGATACGCAGTATTTT	CASSFPGTDTQYF
TRBV7-7	TRBD2	.	TRBJ2-3	TGTGCTAGCAGCCCGGGACTAGGGGTCGCAGATACGCAGTATTTT	CASSPGLGVADTQYF
TRBV7-2	.	once	TRBJ1-1	TGTGCCAGCAGCTTTTTGGTCGGGGCTTTCTTT	CASSFLVGAFF
TRBV9	TRBD1	once	TRBJ1-2	TGTGCCAGCAGCGTGGGAACCGGGACAGGGGGTATTGGCTACACCTTC	CASSVGTGTGGIGYTF
TRBV4-3	TRBD2	.	TRBJ2-3	TGCGCCAGCAGCCAAACGACTAGCGGGAGTCTTGCAGATACGCAGTATTTT	CASSQTTSGSLADTQYF
TRBV11-2	.	.	TRBJ1-3	TGTGCCAGCAGCCCCGGGGGGCTGGGGGACGGAAACACCATATATTTT	CASSPGGLGDGNTIYF
TRBV29-1	TRBD2	.	TRBJ2-1	TGCAGCGTTGAAGATGGGACTAGCTACAATGAGCAGTTCTTC	CSVEDGTSYNEQFF
TRBV21-1	.	.	TRBJ1-2	TGTGCCAGCAGCAAAGCCACAGCTAACTATGGCTACACCTTC	CASSKATANYGYTF
TRBV7-3	.	few	TRBJ2-1	TGTGCCAGCAGCTCCTGGACAAATGAGCAGTTCTTC	CASSSWTNEQFF
TRBV7-9	.	.	TRBJ1-2	TGTGCCAGCATTGAGGGGACACTTGGGGGCTACACCTTC	CASIEGTLGGYTF
TRBV7-3	TRBD1	.	TRBJ2-5	TGTGCCAGCAGCCCGGGACAGCAAGAGACCCAGTACTTC	CASSPGQQETQYF
TRBV9	.	.	TRBJ1-2	TGTGCCAGCAGCACCCAGGGGAACTATGGCTACACCTTC	CASSTQGNYGYTF
TRBV10-3	.	few	TRBJ1-5	TGTGCCATCGGGCAAGGGGTCGGTCAGCCCCAGCATTTT	CAIGQGVGQPQHF
TRBV5-1	.	.	TRBJ2-1	TGCGCCAGCAGCCCGGGGGACCGGGCGGCGTTCTTC	CASSPGDRAAFF
TRBV4-3	TRBD2	.	TRBJ2-1	TGCGCCAGCAGCCAAGATCGTGGGACTAGCGACTCCTACAATGAGCAGTTCTTC	CASSQDRGTSDSYNEQFF
TRBV7-2	.	.	TRBJ1-3	TGTGCCAGCAGCTTAGCGGTTGCAGGGCCCTCTACCACCTCTGGAAACACCATATATTTT	CASSLAVAGPSTTSGNTIYF
TRBV19	TRBD2	.	TRBJ2-1	TGTGCCAGTAGTATGGGGGGGGGTGACAAGCAGTTCTTC	CASSMGGGDKQFF
TRBV7-2	.	once	TRBJ2-7	TGTGCCAGCAGCCACGGGACACCTGACCTTTACGAGCAGTACTTC	CASSHGTPDLYEQYF
TRBV4-3	TRBD2	.	TRBJ2-1	TGCGCCAGCAGCCAAGGTCCTTCTAGCGGGATGATGGGTGAGCAGTTCTTC	CASSQGPSSGMMGEQFF
TRBV7-3	TRBD1	.	TRBJ2-3	TGTGCCAGCAGCCCGGGACAGGGAAACACAGATACGCAGTATTTT	CASSPGQGNTDTQYF
TRBV7-2	.	.	TRBJ2-7	TGTGCCAGCAGCTTAGCGGGAGTTGTTCTGGGCGAGCAGTACTTC	CASSLAGVVLGEQYF
TRBV7-2	.	once	TRBJ2-6	TGTGCCAGCAGTCTAGTGGGGACAAGCTCTGGGGCCAACGTCCTGACTTTC	CASSLVGTSSGANVLTF
TRBV30	.	.	TRBJ1-1	TGTGCCTGGGGGAAGACAGCAGGGACTGAAGCTTTCTTT	CAWGKTAGTEAFF
TRBV9	TRBD2	.	TRBJ2-3	TGTGCCAGCAGCGTAGGGCTAGCGGGAGATACGCAGTATTTT	CASSVGLAGDTQYF
TRBV30	.	.	TRBJ2-3	TGTGCCTGGAGTGTTTCCGGGAGCCGCCGGGATACGCAGTATTTT	CAWSVSGSRRDTQYF
TRBV2	.	few	TRBJ1-5	TGTGCCAGCAGTGCCCGGGTCGTCGGTCAGCCCCAGCATTTT	CASSARVVGQPQHF
TRBV2	.	.	TRBJ2-3	TGTGCCAGCAGTGAAGGAGGGGGAGATACGCAGTATTTT	CASSEGGGDTQYF
TRBV5-1	TRBD1	.	TRBJ2-7	TGCGCCAGCAGCCCCGGGACAGGGAGGGGTAATTACGAGCAGTACTTC	CASSPGTGRGNYEQYF
TRBV7-2	TRBD2	.	TRBJ2-7	TGTGCCAGCAGTTCCCTAGCGGGAGCTGGCGAGCAGTACTTC	CASSSLAGAGEQYF
TRBV2	.	.	TRBJ1-1	TGTGCCAGCAGGATAGGAGGGACCCTCACTGAAGCTTTCTTT	CASRIGGTLTEAFF
TRBV7-9	TRBD1	.	TRBJ1-4	TGTGCCAGCAGCCCCCAAGGGGGCCCCTTCGAAAAACTGTTTTTT	CASSPQGGPFEKLFF
TRBV14	.	.	TRBJ1-4	TGTGCCAGCAGCCATCGGGGAAAACTGTTTTTT	CASSHRGKLFF
TRBV15	.	.	TRBJ2-5	TGTGCCACCGGCAGAGATCCGCGGAAAGAGACCCAGTACTTC	CATGRDPRKETQYF
TRBV11-1	TRBD2	.	TRBJ2-3	TGTGCCAGCAGCAGGGGGGGACTAGGGTCCGGTGATACGCAGTATTTT	CASSRGGLGSGDTQYF
TRBV7-9	TRBD1	.	TRBJ1-2	TGTGCCAGCAGCTCCCGGGGGTACAGGGGAGATGGCTACACCTTC	CASSSRGYRGDGYTF
TRBV5-4	.	.	TRBJ1-2	TGTGCCAGCAGCCCCCACGGGGGGGCTAACTATGGCTACACCTTC	CASSPHGGANYGYTF
TRBV2	TRBD2	.	TRBJ2-5	TGTGCCAGCAGTGAAGGCGGAGCGGGAAGGGAGACCCAGTACTTC	CASSEGGAGRETQYF
TRBV5-1	TRBD2	.	TRBJ2-1	TGCGCCAGCAGCCCCGGGAGGGCTGGTAATGAGCAGTTCTTC	CASSPGRAGNEQFF
TRBV28	.	few	TRBJ2-3	TGTGCCAGCACCCCGGGAGCTCTAACAGATACGCAGTATTTT	CASTPGALTDTQYF
TRBV29-1	.	.	TRBJ2-1	TGCAGCGTTGCGCTAGTTTACGGTGAGCAGTTCTTC	CSVALVYGEQFF
TRBV7-2	.	few	TRBJ1-4	TGTGCCAGCAGCTTAGTGGGCAGCCTTAATGAAAAACTGTTTTTT	CASSLVGSLNEKLFF
TRBV28	TRBD2	.	TRBJ2-1	TGTGCCAGCAGTTTCTCGTCTAGCGGGAGCGATGAGCAGTTCTTC	CASSFSSSGSDEQFF
TRBV7-9	.	.	TRBJ2-7	TGTGCCAGCAGCTTAGGAAGGGGGTTAAGCTCCTACGAGCAGTACTTC	CASSLGRGLSSYEQYF
TRBV5-1	.	few	TRBJ2-2	TGCGCCAGCCTCGAGAATTCGAACACCGGGGAGCTGTTTTTT	CASLENSNTGELFF
TRBV28	TRBD1	.	TRBJ1-2	TGTGCCAGCAGCCCAGGTTCGGGTGAGGGGGCGCGGGGCTACACCTTC	CASSPGSGEGARGYTF
TRBV11-2	.	.	TRBJ1-3	TGTGCCAGCAGCCACCACAGGGCCTCTGGAAACACCATATATTTT	CASSHHRASGNTIYF